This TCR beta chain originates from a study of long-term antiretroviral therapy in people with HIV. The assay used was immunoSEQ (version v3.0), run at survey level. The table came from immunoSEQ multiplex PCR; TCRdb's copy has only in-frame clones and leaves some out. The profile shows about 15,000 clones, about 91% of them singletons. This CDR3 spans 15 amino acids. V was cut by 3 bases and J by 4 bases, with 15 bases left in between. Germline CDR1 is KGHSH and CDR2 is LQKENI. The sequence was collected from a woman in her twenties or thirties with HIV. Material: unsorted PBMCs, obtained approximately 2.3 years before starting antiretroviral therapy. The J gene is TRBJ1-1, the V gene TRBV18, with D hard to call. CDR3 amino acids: CASSPPEFVGTEAFF. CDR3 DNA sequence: TGTGCCAGCTCACCTCCCGAGTTCGTGGGCACTGAAGCTTTCTTT.